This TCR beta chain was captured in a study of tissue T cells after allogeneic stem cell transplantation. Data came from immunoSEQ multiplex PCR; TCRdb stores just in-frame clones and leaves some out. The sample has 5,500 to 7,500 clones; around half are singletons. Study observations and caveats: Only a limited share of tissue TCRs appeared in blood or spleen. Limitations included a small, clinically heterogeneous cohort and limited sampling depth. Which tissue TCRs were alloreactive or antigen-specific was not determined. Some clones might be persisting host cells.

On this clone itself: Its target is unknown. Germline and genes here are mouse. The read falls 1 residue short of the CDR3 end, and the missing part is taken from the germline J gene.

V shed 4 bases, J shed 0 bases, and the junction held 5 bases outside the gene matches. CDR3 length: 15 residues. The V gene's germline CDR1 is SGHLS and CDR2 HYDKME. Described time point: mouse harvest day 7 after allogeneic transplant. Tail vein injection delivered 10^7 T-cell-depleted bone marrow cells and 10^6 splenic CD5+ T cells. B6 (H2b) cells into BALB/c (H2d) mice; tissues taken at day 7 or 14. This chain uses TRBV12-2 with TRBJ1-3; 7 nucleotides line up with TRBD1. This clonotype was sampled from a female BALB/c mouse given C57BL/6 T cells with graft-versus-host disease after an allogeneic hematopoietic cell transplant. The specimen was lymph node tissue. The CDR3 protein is CASSRDSSSGNTLYF. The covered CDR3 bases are TGTGCCAGCTCCCGGGACAGTAGTTCTGGAAATACGCTCTAT.